The 2 T cell receptor beta chains given below trace back to one sample, sequenced in a study of Ad26.COV2.S vaccination and SARS-CoV-2 variants. Data came from immunoSEQ multiplex PCR; TCRdb stores just in-frame clones and leaves some out. The data contain 300,000 to 350,000 clones, approximately 86% of them seen just once; the ten biggest clones take up approximately 2%. Treatment here: about 20 received Ad26.COV2.S at low or high dose, single or two shots; roughly five received placebo; per-sample allocation not given. It was on day 63 after the first vaccine or placebo injection that samples were taken. Sequenced here: peripheral blood, sampled in a trial of Ad26.COV2.S vaccine versus placebo. All receptors derive from a person aged 18-60 years who received the Ad26.COV2.S COVID-19 vaccine or a placebo.

The V gene is TRBV4-2, the J gene TRBJ2-7, with D possibly matching TRBD2 (5 bases). CDR3 size: 15 residues. The V gene lost 4 bases and the J gene lost 0 bases, with 13 bases spanning the gap. The germline gives CDR1 LGHNA, CDR2 YNFKEQ. CDR3 sequence: CASSRGTRSSYEQYF. CDR3 nucleotide sequence: TGTGCCAGCAGCCGAGGCACTAGGAGCTCCTACGAGCAGTACTTC.

This clone has only a few counts. The J gene is TRBJ2-2, the V gene TRBV27, with 10 bases matching TRBD2. Per the germline V gene, CDR1 is MNHEY and CDR2 is SMNVEV (reference sequence). Losses at the gene ends were 4 bases for V and 7 bases for J; bases not matched to a gene: 9. The CDR3 extends over 16 amino acids. The CDR3 is CASSSGGLAELGELFF. In DNA, the CDR3 is TGTGCCAGCAGTTCCGGAGGACTAGCGGAACTCGGGGAGCTGTTTTTT.